Listed below are T cell receptor beta chains from one sample, sequenced in a study of T cell repertoires in cytomegalovirus infection. TCRdb ran MiXCR on the reads and lists one entry per CDR3 protein. There are about 320,000 distinct CDR3 sequences in the sample; 8% to 9.5% occur only once, and 3.5% to 4.5% lies in the top ten. Sequenced: PBMCs. Receptor source: a human donor in good health (CMV status not recorded). Some clones in this sample may be carry-over from other donors' samples. Both conserved end residues are part of each CDR3. D genes are given only for firm matches. Size values are once, few and many counts, or a class for expanded clones, and some rows have none.

v_call	j_call	d_call	clone_size	cdr3_length	cdr3_aa	cdr3_nt
TRBV10-3	TRBJ2-7	.	many	12	CAISDTNYEQYF	TGTGCCATCAGTGACACAAACTACGAGCAGTACTTC
TRBV4-1	TRBJ2-4	.	few	18	CASSQDSAGAATRDIQYF	TGCGCCAGCAGCCAAGATTCCGCGGGGGCCGCTACTCGGGACATTCAGTACTTC
TRBV28	TRBJ1-1	.	.	14	CATSPRDMNTEAFF	TGTGCCACCTCGCCCCGGGACATGAACACTGAAGCTTTCTTT
TRBV7-6	TRBJ2-6	.	many	15	CASSPRDFGANVLTF	TGTGCCAGCAGCCCCCGGGACTTCGGGGCCAACGTCCTGACTTTC
TRBV10-3	TRBJ2-1	.	many	17	CAISESTSVSPYNEQFF	TGTGCCATCAGTGAGTCGACGTCTGTAAGTCCCTACAATGAGCAGTTCTTC
TRBV6-5	TRBJ2-7	TRBD1	.	13	CASTLRQGGEQYF	TGTGCCAGCACCCTACGACAGGGGGGCGAGCAGTACTTC
TRBV7-2	TRBJ1-6	TRBD1	.	15	CASSFDRGMHSPLHF	TGTGCCAGCAGCTTTGACAGGGGGATGCATTCACCCCTCCACTTT
TRBV20-1	TRBJ2-7	TRBD2	.	14	CSARDRSFGGWQYF	TGCAGTGCTAGAGATCGGTCGTTCGGGGGGTGGCAGTACTTC
TRBV4-3	TRBJ2-1	TRBD2	once	17	CASNQDPLAGGPNEQFF	TGCGCCAGCAACCAAGATCCCCTAGCGGGAGGACCCAATGAGCAGTTCTTC
TRBV7-2	TRBJ1-2	.	.	10	CASSSGGYTF	TGTGCCAGCAGCTCTGGGGGCTACACCTTC
TRBV4-3	TRBJ1-1	TRBD1	many	15	CASSQIDRADTEAFF	TGCGCCAGCAGCCAAATAGACAGGGCGGACACTGAAGCTTTCTTT
TRBV4-2	TRBJ2-7	.	many	13	CASSHSSSYEQYF	TGTGCCAGCAGCCATTCTAGCTCCTACGAGCAGTACTTC
TRBV15	TRBJ2-1	TRBD1	.	14	CATSTGQGRNEQFF	TGTGCCACCAGCACCGGACAGGGACGGAATGAGCAGTTCTTC
TRBV19	TRBJ1-1	TRBD1	.	15	CASSKGQGVNTEAFF	TGTGCCAGTAGTAAAGGACAGGGCGTGAACACTGAAGCTTTCTTT
TRBV15	TRBJ1-5	.	.	16	CATSRDHGGAGQPQHF	TGTGCCACCAGCAGAGATCATGGGGGCGCAGGTCAGCCCCAGCATTTT
TRBV12-3/TRBV12-4	TRBJ1-2	.	few	14	CASSFGEASYGYTF	TGTGCCAGCAGTTTCGGGGAGGCGAGCTATGGCTACACCTTC
TRBV4-3	TRBJ1-6	.	many	14	CASSQEWGLPPLHF	TGCGCCAGCAGCCAAGAGTGGGGGTTACCACCCCTCCACTTT
TRBV6-2/TRBV6-3	TRBJ1-2	.	many	16	CASSPSVGLTYYGYTF	TGTGCCAGCAGCCCCTCTGTCGGACTCACGTACTATGGCTACACCTTC
TRBV7-2	TRBJ1-1	.	few	13	CASSLHGGGRTFF	TGTGCCAGCAGCCTGCACGGAGGGGGGAGGACTTTCTTT
TRBV7-9	TRBJ1-2	.	many	16	CASSSRRRGNNYGYTF	TGTGCCAGCAGCTCCCGCCGCCGGGGGAACAACTATGGCTACACCTTC
TRBV28	TRBJ2-2	TRBD1	few	17	CASSGAGTGLLTGELFF	TGTGCCAGCAGCGGCGCCGGGACAGGGTTATTGACCGGGGAGCTGTTTTTT
TRBV28	TRBJ2-3	TRBD1	few	16	CASTSGGPERTDTQYF	TGTGCCAGCACCTCAGGGGGTCCAGAGCGCACAGATACGCAGTATTTT
TRBV9	TRBJ2-7	.	once	15	CASSVGSGSTYEQYF	TGTGCCAGCAGCGTAGGTTCTGGCTCGACCTACGAGCAGTACTTC
TRBV20-1	TRBJ1-5	.	many	15	CSAPKRVGSNQPQHF	TGCAGTGCGCCAAAAAGGGTCGGTAGCAATCAGCCCCAGCATTTT
TRBV7-2	TRBJ2-3	.	many	16	CASSLAVGGPSTTQYF	TGTGCCAGCAGCTTAGCGGTCGGGGGGCCTTCTACAACGCAGTATTTT
TRBV6-2/TRBV6-3	TRBJ2-5	.	few	13	CASRPGVAETQYF	TGTGCCAGCCGCCCCGGGGTAGCAGAGACCCAGTACTTC
TRBV4-2	TRBJ2-7	.	.	15	CASSQGEGHPYEQYF	TGTGCCAGCAGCCAAGGGGAAGGACACCCCTACGAGCAGTACTTC
TRBV11-2	TRBJ1-2	.	.	14	CASSSSGGRGGYTF	TGTGCCAGCAGCTCCTCGGGGGGCCGGGGTGGCTACACCTTC
TRBV7-4	TRBJ1-2	TRBD1	.	17	CASSAPGQGELYYGYTF	TGTGCCAGCAGCGCGCCGGGACAGGGGGAACTATACTATGGCTACACCTTC
TRBV7-2	TRBJ2-1	.	many	11	CASSSMYEQFF	TGTGCCAGCAGCTCCATGTACGAGCAGTTCTTC
TRBV7-2	TRBJ2-7	TRBD1	.	15	CASSATGGAVYEQYF	TGTGCCAGCAGCGCGACAGGGGGCGCGGTGTACGAGCAGTACTTC
TRBV11-2	TRBJ2-7	.	many	12	CASSILLYEQYF	TGTGCCAGCAGCATCCTCCTCTACGAGCAGTACTTC
TRBV7-8	TRBJ2-7	TRBD2	.	15	CASSLAPAGVGEQYF	TGTGCCAGCAGCTTGGCCCCCGCGGGAGTAGGTGAGCAGTACTTC
TRBV12-3/TRBV12-4	TRBJ2-7	.	many	15	CASSSYGTSSYEQYF	TGTGCCAGCAGTTCCTACGGGACGAGCTCCTACGAGCAGTACTTC
TRBV7-2	TRBJ2-1	TRBD2	many	15	CASSLGSRGVNEQFF	TGTGCCAGCAGCCTCGGGAGCCGGGGGGTGAATGAGCAGTTCTTC
TRBV5-1	TRBJ1-2	.	few	13	CASSLEGADGYTF	TGCGCCAGCAGCTTAGAAGGGGCGGATGGCTACACCTTC
TRBV5-3	TRBJ2-1	.	.	13	CASSLYSSNEQFF	TGTGCCAGCAGCTTGTATAGTTCTAATGAGCAGTTCTTC
TRBV7-8	TRBJ2-7	.	many	16	CASSLPGPRGTYEQYF	TGTGCCAGCAGCCTACCGGGACCCCGGGGGACCTACGAGCAGTACTTC
TRBV20-1	TRBJ2-7	TRBD1	.	14	CSASQGSLAYEQYF	TGCAGTGCTTCACAGGGGTCCCTAGCCTACGAGCAGTACTTC
TRBV10-3	TRBJ1-1	TRBD1	few	17	CAISESRQGALSTEAFF	TGTGCCATCAGTGAAAGCCGGCAGGGGGCCCTGAGCACTGAAGCTTTCTTT
TRBV4-3	TRBJ2-7	TRBD2	many	14	CASTPWAGAYEQYF	TGCGCCAGCACCCCCTGGGCGGGAGCCTACGAGCAGTACTTC
TRBV28	TRBJ1-3	TRBD1	few	13	CASSRQGTNTIYF	TGTGCCAGCAGTCGACAGGGTACAAACACCATATATTTT
TRBV7-4	TRBJ1-6	.	.	17	CASSLGLRVVDNSPLHF	TGTGCCAGCAGCTTAGGTCTCAGAGTGGTAGATAATTCACCCCTCCACTTT
TRBV20-1	TRBJ2-7	TRBD1	few	14	CSARATGESYEQYF	TGCAGTGCTAGGGCAACAGGGGAGTCCTACGAGCAGTACTTC
TRBV19	TRBJ2-6	.	few	15	CASSIHLGGANVLTF	TGTGCCAGTAGTATCCACCTCGGTGGGGCCAACGTCCTGACTTTC
TRBV7-9	TRBJ2-5	.	.	12	CASSVRQETQYF	TGTGCCAGCAGCGTAAGACAAGAGACCCAGTACTTC
TRBV20-1	TRBJ2-1	.	.	11	CSARDRTEQFF	TGCAGTGCTAGAGATAGGACGGAGCAGTTCTTC
TRBV18	TRBJ2-5	.	.	15	CASRSQDVNQETQYF	TGTGCCAGCAGATCGCAAGACGTAAACCAAGAGACCCAGTACTTC
TRBV7-2	TRBJ2-6	.	few	16	CASSPLRGSGANVLTF	TGTGCCAGCAGCCCCCTCCGGGGCTCTGGGGCCAACGTCCTGACTTTC